A selection of T cell receptor beta chains follows, all from one sample in a study of cytomegalovirus exposure and HLA in healthy donors. Method: immunoSEQ multiplex PCR; TCRdb's copy keeps in-frame clones and lacks some. The table has about 130,000 clones, around 80% seen once. The sample was PBMCs. Receptor source: a female donor in good health and CMV-seronegative. Each CDR3 is given without its conserved first and last residue. Fields, in order: V gene, J gene, D gene, CDR3 protein. D genes are given only for firm matches.

V gene: TRBV7-6
J gene: TRBJ2-3
D gene: -
CDR3 protein: ASSLVAGALTDTQY

V gene: TRBV5-1
J gene: TRBJ1-1
D gene: TRBD1
CDR3 protein: ASSLGTGMDTEAF

V gene: TRBV4-1
J gene: TRBJ2-1
D gene: -
CDR3 protein: ASSHPGKRENEQF

V gene: TRBV6-6
J gene: TRBJ1-1
D gene: -
CDR3 protein: ASSYSSRNTEAF

V gene: TRBV5-4
J gene: TRBJ1-2
D gene: TRBD1
CDR3 protein: ASSLRGQGNYGYT

V gene: TRBV11-1
J gene: TRBJ2-7
D gene: TRBD2
CDR3 protein: ASSLAGGLYEQY

V gene: TRBV7-2
J gene: TRBJ2-5
D gene: TRBD2
CDR3 protein: ASSGSGRVGWETQY

V gene: TRBV4-1
J gene: TRBJ1-2
D gene: -
CDR3 protein: ASSQDRLPGGAPGYT

V gene: TRBV12-5
J gene: TRBJ1-5
D gene: -
CDR3 protein: ASGPVEQPQH

V gene: TRBV19
J gene: TRBJ2-3
D gene: -
CDR3 protein: ASSIGGGPGHADTQY

V gene: TRBV25-1
J gene: TRBJ1-1
D gene: -
CDR3 protein: ASRDRLNTEAF

V gene: TRBV4-1
J gene: TRBJ2-3
D gene: TRBD2
CDR3 protein: ASSQEASSSGGPDTQY

V gene: TRBV4-1
J gene: TRBJ2-7
D gene: TRBD1
CDR3 protein: ASSQAGTDVYEQY

V gene: TRBV2
J gene: TRBJ1-2
D gene: TRBD1
CDR3 protein: ASRGDSRYGYT

V gene: TRBV4-1
J gene: TRBJ2-3
D gene: TRBD2
CDR3 protein: ASSPLGLAGDTDTQY

V gene: TRBV19
J gene: TRBJ1-2
D gene: -
CDR3 protein: ASSQDSYYGYT

V gene: TRBV7-8
J gene: TRBJ1-1
D gene: TRBD1
CDR3 protein: ASSTGQALNTEAF

V gene: TRBV28
J gene: TRBJ2-2
D gene: TRBD2
CDR3 protein: ASGREGTGELF

V gene: TRBV5-8
J gene: TRBJ2-3
D gene: TRBD1
CDR3 protein: ASSSRDRRTDTQY

V gene: TRBV9
J gene: TRBJ2-5
D gene: -
CDR3 protein: ASSVIQGETQY

V gene: TRBV6-6
J gene: -
D gene: TRBD2
CDR3 protein: ASSSTSGRGEQY

V gene: TRBV6-1
J gene: TRBJ1-1
D gene: -
CDR3 protein: ASSVQEYGTEAF

V gene: TRBV5-1
J gene: -
D gene: -
CDR3 protein: ASSADRSYEQY

V gene: TRBV18
J gene: TRBJ1-4
D gene: -
CDR3 protein: ASSPREGEKLF

V gene: TRBV5-5
J gene: TRBJ2-2
D gene: TRBD2
CDR3 protein: ASSFLAGGHTGELF

V gene: TRBV2
J gene: -
D gene: TRBD1
CDR3 protein: ASRLQGAGYEQY

V gene: TRBV11-3
J gene: TRBJ1-1
D gene: -
CDR3 protein: ASSFQGNTEAF

V gene: TRBV5-8
J gene: TRBJ2-5
D gene: -
CDR3 protein: ASSPLGHTKETQY

V gene: TRBV4-2
J gene: -
D gene: TRBD2
CDR3 protein: ASSQGGGRVNEQY

V gene: TRBV18
J gene: TRBJ1-1
D gene: -
CDR3 protein: ASSQAGDTEAF

V gene: TRBV19
J gene: TRBJ2-2
D gene: -
CDR3 protein: ASSKEARTNTGELF

V gene: TRBV2
J gene: TRBJ1-5
D gene: -
CDR3 protein: ASSLSGLSNQPQH

V gene: TRBV15
J gene: TRBJ2-7
D gene: TRBD1
CDR3 protein: ATSRPRTGKGEQY

V gene: TRBV13
J gene: TRBJ2-5
D gene: TRBD2
CDR3 protein: ASSLADWGGAGGPVAETQY

V gene: TRBV10-3
J gene: TRBJ2-1
D gene: -
CDR3 protein: AITGVNEQF

V gene: TRBV10-3
J gene: TRBJ2-7
D gene: TRBD2
CDR3 protein: AIMREGPYEQY

V gene: TRBV19
J gene: TRBJ1-2
D gene: TRBD1
CDR3 protein: ASSARDRGFSNYGYT

V gene: TRBV28
J gene: TRBJ2-4
D gene: -
CDR3 protein: ASSGASVGKNIQY

V gene: TRBV6-4
J gene: TRBJ2-1
D gene: -
CDR3 protein: ARLGTPDPNEQF

V gene: TRBV13
J gene: TRBJ1-5
D gene: -
CDR3 protein: ASSLGGAYYSNQPQH

V gene: TRBV6-1
J gene: TRBJ2-3
D gene: TRBD2
CDR3 protein: ASSELAGGPDTQY

V gene: TRBV5-4
J gene: TRBJ1-2
D gene: -
CDR3 protein: ASSFGAIYGYT

V gene: TRBV7-6
J gene: TRBJ2-3
D gene: TRBD2
CDR3 protein: ASSFLLTSGTDTQY

V gene: TRBV30
J gene: TRBJ2-7
D gene: TRBD2
CDR3 protein: AWRGGPEQY

V gene: TRBV6-1
J gene: TRBJ2-1
D gene: -
CDR3 protein: ASSTLGLDNEQF

V gene: TRBV5-4
J gene: TRBJ2-7
D gene: -
CDR3 protein: ASSFRGNPYEQY

V gene: TRBV7-9
J gene: TRBJ2-4
D gene: -
CDR3 protein: ASTNGGILAKNIQY

V gene: TRBV5-1
J gene: TRBJ1-4
D gene: -
CDR3 protein: ASSAGRAAEKLF

V gene: TRBV4-1
J gene: TRBJ1-4
D gene: -
CDR3 protein: ASSPPLGRSATNEKLF

V gene: TRBV7-8
J gene: TRBJ1-6
D gene: -
CDR3 protein: ASSPEGDTYSPLH

V gene: TRBV9
J gene: TRBJ2-2
D gene: TRBD1
CDR3 protein: ASSAGGSNTGELF

V gene: TRBV20-1
J gene: TRBJ1-1
D gene: -
CDR3 protein: SAILITEAF

V gene: TRBV10-3
J gene: TRBJ1-2
D gene: TRBD1
CDR3 protein: AIRQGAGYGYT

V gene: TRBV4-2
J gene: TRBJ2-1
D gene: TRBD2
CDR3 protein: ASSQVSGGVGEQF

V gene: TRBV5-1
J gene: TRBJ2-3
D gene: TRBD2
CDR3 protein: ASSSSGGVGTDTQY